This T cell receptor (beta chain) emerged from a study of T cell responses to AZD1222 COVID-19 vaccine. General study results and limits: The study found vaccine-associated CD4 TCRs spanning spike, dominant at 160-218 and 743-854. Most donors were white British and more were female, and clonal diversity was possibly underestimated. The study found Spike-specific TCR breadth and depth rose after two AZD1222 doses. It was only after the peak T cell response that any repertoires were sampled.

As to this clone: Its specificity is not known.

Produced via immunoSEQ multiplex PCR; TCRdb's table is partial and in-frame only. The sample consists of around 130,000 clones, 88% of them appearing once. CDR3 length: 18 amino acids. This TCR was recovered from an adult in good health. The rearrangement joins TRBV12-2 to TRBJ2-4; the table assigns TRBD2, which was not confirmed against the DNA. TRBV12-2 is classified as a pseudogene. The starting material was peripheral blood, obtained on day 0 of MenACWY control vaccination. The CDR3 loop reads CASRLFSGRAEGKNIQYF. CDR3 sequence (DNA): TGTGCAAGTCGCTTATTTAGCGGGAGGGCCGAGGGCAAAAACATTCAGTACTTC.